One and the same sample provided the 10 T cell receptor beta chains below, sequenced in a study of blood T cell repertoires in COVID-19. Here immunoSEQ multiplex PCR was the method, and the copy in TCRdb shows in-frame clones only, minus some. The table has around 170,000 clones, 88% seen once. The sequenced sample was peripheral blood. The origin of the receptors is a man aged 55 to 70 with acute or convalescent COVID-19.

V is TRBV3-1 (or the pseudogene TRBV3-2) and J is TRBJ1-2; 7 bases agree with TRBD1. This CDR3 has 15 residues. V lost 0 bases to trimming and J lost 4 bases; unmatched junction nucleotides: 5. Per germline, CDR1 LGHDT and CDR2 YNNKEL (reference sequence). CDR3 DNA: TGTGCCAGCAGCCAAGAGTTCAGGGGGTCCTATGGCTACACCTTC. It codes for CASSQEFRGSYGYTF.

The CDR3, as DNA: TGTGCCAGCAGTGGGCGCGGGAGTAGCCAAGAGACCCAGTACTTC. Protein sequence: CASSGRGSSQETQYF. This chain links TRBV27 with TRBJ2-5, with 7 bases fitting TRBD2. With V trimmed by 5 bases and J by 1 base, 7 bases remained unmatched. The CDR3 has 15 amino acids. The V gene's germline CDR1 is MNHEY and CDR2 SMNVEV (reference sequence).

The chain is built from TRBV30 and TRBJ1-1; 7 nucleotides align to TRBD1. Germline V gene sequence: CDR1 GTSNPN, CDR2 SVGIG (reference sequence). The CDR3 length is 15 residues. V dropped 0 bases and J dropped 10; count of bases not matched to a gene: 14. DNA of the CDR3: TGTGCCTGGAGTGTAGCAGGGGGTGGGGGTGTGATAGCTTTCTTT. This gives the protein CAWSVAGGGGVIAFF.

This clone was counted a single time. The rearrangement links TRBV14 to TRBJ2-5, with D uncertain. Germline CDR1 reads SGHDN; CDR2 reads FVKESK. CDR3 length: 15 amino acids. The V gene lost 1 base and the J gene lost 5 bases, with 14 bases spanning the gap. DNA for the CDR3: TGTGCCAGCAGCCAAGGCCCTCAGGCTTGGGAGACCCAGTACTTC. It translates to CASSQGPQAWETQYF.

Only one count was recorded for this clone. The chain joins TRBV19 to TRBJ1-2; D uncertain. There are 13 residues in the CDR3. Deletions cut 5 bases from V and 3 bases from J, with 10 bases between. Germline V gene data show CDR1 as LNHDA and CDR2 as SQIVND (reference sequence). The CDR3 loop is CASSAAEYYGYTF. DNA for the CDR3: TGTGCCAGTAGTGCGGCCGAATACTATGGCTACACCTTC.

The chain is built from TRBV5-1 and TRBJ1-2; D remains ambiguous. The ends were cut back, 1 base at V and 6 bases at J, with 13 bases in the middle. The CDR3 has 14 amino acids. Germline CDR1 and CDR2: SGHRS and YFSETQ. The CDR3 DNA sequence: TGCGCCAGCAGCTTGAGTCCCGGAGCGGATGGCTACACCTTC. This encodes CASSLSPGADGYTF.

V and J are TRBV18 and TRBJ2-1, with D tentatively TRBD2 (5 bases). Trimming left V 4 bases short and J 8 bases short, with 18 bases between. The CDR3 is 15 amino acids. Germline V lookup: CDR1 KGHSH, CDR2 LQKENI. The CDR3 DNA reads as TGTGCCAGCTCACTCGATGCCGCTGCGGGCGATGAGCAGTTCTTC. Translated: CASSLDAAAGDEQFF.

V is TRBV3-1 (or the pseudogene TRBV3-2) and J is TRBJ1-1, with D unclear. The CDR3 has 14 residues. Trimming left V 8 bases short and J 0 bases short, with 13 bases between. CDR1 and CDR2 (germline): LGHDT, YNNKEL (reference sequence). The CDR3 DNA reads TGTGCCAGCGCCGCCCGAGGCATGAACACTGAAGCTTTCTTT. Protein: CASAARGMNTEAFF.

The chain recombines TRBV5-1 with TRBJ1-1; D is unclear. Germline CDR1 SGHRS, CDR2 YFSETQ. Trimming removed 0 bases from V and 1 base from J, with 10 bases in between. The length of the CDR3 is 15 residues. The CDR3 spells CASSLGEARNTEAFF. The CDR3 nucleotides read TGCGCCAGCAGCTTGGGAGAGGCTAGGAACACTGAAGCTTTCTTT.

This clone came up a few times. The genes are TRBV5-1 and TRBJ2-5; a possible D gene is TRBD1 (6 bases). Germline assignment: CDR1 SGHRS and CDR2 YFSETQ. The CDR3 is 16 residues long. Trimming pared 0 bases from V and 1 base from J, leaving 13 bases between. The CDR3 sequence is CASSLAGALSQETQYF. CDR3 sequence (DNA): TGCGCCAGCAGCTTGGCAGGGGCCCTGTCCCAAGAGACCCAGTACTTC.